Listed below are T cell receptor beta chains from one sample, sequenced in a study of Graves' ophthalmopathy and Graves' hyperthyroidism. Via MiXCR, TCRdb re-called the multiplex PCR reads, giving one row per CDR3 protein. This table holds about half a million distinct CDR3 sequences, 14% found once. What was sequenced was blood. Receptors originate from a woman between 25 and 40 years old with Graves' ophthalmopathy. The conserved cysteine and the conserved F or W are not part of the CDR3 here. The order of the fields is V gene, J gene, CDR3 protein.

TRBV6-1	TRBJ1-3	ASSPGQGSGNTIY
TRBV9	TRBJ2-2	ASSVEGSGGTNTGELF
TRBV6-1	TRBJ2-7	ASTPAGSSYEQY
TRBV9	TRBJ2-5	ASSTSGSHETQY
TRBV20-1	TRBJ1-6	SHSVDRARSPLH
TRBV6-4	TRBJ2-6	ASSDTASGANVLT
TRBV7-2	TRBJ2-7	ASSLQRGVNEQY
TRBV6-4	TRBJ2-2	ASKGLAGANTGELF
TRBV11-1	TRBJ2-5	ASGGREETQY
TRBV6-5	TRBJ1-2	ASSIRDNYGYT
TRBV12-3/TRBV12-4	TRBJ1-1	ASRWGDSTEAF
TRBV20-1	TRBJ1-5	SATGGSSNQPQH
TRBV30	TRBJ2-2	AWRQEGPGELF
TRBV6-9	TRBJ1-2	ASLYYGYT
TRBV20-1	TRBJ2-7	SASPSPETQY
TRBV20-1	TRBJ1-5	SARVGGVVGQPQH
TRBV7-8	TRBJ1-1	ASSLGRRGSTEAF
TRBV6-1	TRBJ2-2	ASSQGTFTGELF
TRBV5-1	TRBJ2-7	ASANLGGATYEQY
TRBV10-3	TRBJ2-2	AIRPTSGGGTGELF
TRBV20-1	TRBJ1-5	SAPKATGNQPQH
TRBV20-1	TRBJ1-5	SARDRQYSNQPQH
TRBV12-5	TRBJ2-5	ASGILSGTAYQETQY
TRBV27	TRBJ1-5	ASSLTGTGVYQPQH